These 10 T cell receptor beta chains were sequenced from one sample in a study of tumor and adjacent non-tumor tissue in lung cancer. RNA was extracted from bulk tissue without any cell sorting. TCRbeta libraries were built with three rounds of nested PCR, modified from ARM-PCR. TCRdb recomputed calls from the multiplex PCR reads with MiXCR, one row per CDR3 protein. The sample carries 85,000 to 100,000 distinct CDR3 sequences, approximately 70% recorded once. The source material was lung tumor tissue. These receptors were taken from a man in his 60s with non-small cell lung cancer.

Judged by abundance, this clonotype is medium-sized (0.01 to 0.1%). J is TRBJ2-3 and V is TRBV29-1; D is undetermined. Trimming took off 6 bases at V and 0 bases at J, with 16 bases between the two ends. The CDR3 totals 15 residues. The germline V gene has CDR1 SQVTM and CDR2 ANQGSEA. The chain's CDR3 is CSVAGVLRSTDTQYF. The DNA of the CDR3 is TGCAGCGTCGCCGGCGTACTCCGGAGCACAGATACGCAGTATTTT.

Worth noting for this clonotype: A much larger clone sits a single nucleotide away, making a read error possible. V and J are TRBV20-1 and TRBJ2-1; D uncertain. The CDR3 contains 12 residues. Germline V gene data show CDR1 as DFQATT and CDR2 as SNEGSKA (reference sequence). V shed 6 bases and J shed 8 bases, with 14 bases lying between them. The CDR3 region is CSAEGPVDEQFF. CDR3 coding DNA: TGCAGTGCCGAAGGGCCTGTCGATGAGCAGTTCTTC.

For the CDR3, the DNA is TGCAGTGTCAACCCTCCTAGGGGAGAGCAGTACTTC. Translated, it gives CSVNPPRGEQYF. The J gene is TRBJ2-7, the V gene TRBV29-1, with D possibly being TRBD1 (5 bases). The CDR3 is made up of 12 amino acids. Germline lookup yields CDR1 SQVTM and CDR2 ANQGSEA.

Notes on this clonotype: Germline is not matched at one junction end, which may reflect a read error. The rearrangement links TRBV29-1 to TRBJ1-1; D is ambiguous. This CDR3 is built from 11 residues. Germline V gene data show CDR1 as SQVTM and CDR2 as ANQGSEA. CDR3 residues: CRVAVNTEAFF. Written as DNA, the CDR3 is TGCAGAGTTGCCGTGAACACTGAAGCTTTCTTT.

The chain uses TRBV4-2 and TRBJ2-5; tentatively, D is TRBD1 (5 bases). CDR3 length equals 15 residues. V was cut by 10 bases and J by 2 bases, with 20 bases left in between. CDR1 LGHNA and CDR2 YNFKEQ come from the germline V gene. This CDR3 reads CANRQANQVQETQYF. The CDR3 nucleotides are TGTGCCAACAGGCAAGCGAATCAGGTTCAAGAGACCCAGTACTTC.

This clonotype was seen more than once but under ten times. A much larger clone differs from this one at a single base, so this may be a read error. The chain recombines TRBV20-1 with TRBJ2-1, with a tentative D call TRBD2 (6 bases). Looked up from germline, CDR1 is DFQATT and CDR2 is SNEGSKA (reference sequence). V lost 2 bases to trimming and J lost 9 bases, with 20 bases between them. The CDR3 contains 15 residues. For the CDR3, the DNA is TGCAGTGCTAGATGGGGTACTAGCCTGGGTGGTGAGCAGTTCTTC. Translation gives CSARWGTSLGGEQFF.

This clonotype showed up many times. This chain joins TRBV6-2 or TRBV6-3 and TRBJ2-1, with 11 bases lining up with TRBD2. The CDR3 sequence is 17 residues long. The trim removed 4 bases at V and 6 bases at J, leaving 11 bases unmatched. Germline V gene sequence: CDR1 MNHEY, CDR2 SVGEGT. In nucleotides, the CDR3 is TGTGCCAGCAGTTTAGCCTCGGCTAGCGGGAGGCTCAATGAGCAGTTCTTC. Its protein is CASSLASASGRLNEQFF.

As for this clonotype: Germline is not matched at one junction end, which may reflect a read error. J is TRBJ2-6 and V is TRBV6-5; D perhaps matches TRBD1 (6 bases). The CDR3 spans 17 residues. CDR1 and CDR2 from the germline V gene are MNHEY and SVGAGI. As DNA, the CDR3 is TGTGCCAGCAGTTTGAACAGGGTGGAATCTGGGACCAACGTCCTGACCTTC. Amino acids: CASSLNRVESGTNVLTF.

The chain couples TRBV11-3 to TRBJ2-7, with 8 nucleotides matching TRBD2. Germline V lookup: CDR1 SGHNT, CDR2 YENEEA. V was pared by 9 bases and J by 6 bases, with 19 bases of the junction left unmatched. There are 16 residues in the CDR3. CDR3 nucleotide sequence: TGTGCCAGGAGCCGGGGGGGGACTACACTCTTCCCCGAGCAGTACTTC. Translating gives CARSRGGTTLFPEQYF.

This clonotype was counted at least ten times. The genes are TRBV5-4 and TRBJ2-5; tentatively, D is TRBD1 or TRBD2 (6 bases each). V shed 1 base and J shed 4 bases, with 14 bases lying between them. Germline CDR1 reads SGHNT; CDR2 reads YYREEE (reference sequence). CDR3 size: 15 residues. The CDR3 nucleotides are TGTGCCAGCAGCTTGCCAGCGGAGGGGGGAGAGACCCAGTACTTC. It translates to CASSLPAEGGETQYF.